The clone carrying this TCR beta chain was seen a handful of times. The CDR3 is 14 residues long. From germline, CDR1 is MNHEY and CDR2 SVGEGT. V shed 6 bases, J shed 13 bases, and the junction held 9 bases outside the gene matches. This entry comes from a study of molecular identifiers for immune sequencing clone quantification. TCRdb analysed the PCR reads with MiXCR anew, one entry per CDR3 protein. This table has around 320,000 distinct CDR3 sequences, over 20% appearing once. Sequencing libraries of naive CD8 cells derived from around 20,000 to 990,000 sorted cells with 10%, 30% or 50% RNA. Sorting defined naive CD8 T cells as CD8+CD4-CCR7+CD45RA+.

The clonotype comes from a human donor in good health. Some libraries in this study had Jurkat cell RNA spiked in. Sequencing was done on a sample of naive CD8+ T cells from blood, with Jurkat cell RNA spiked in. The subset denotes: FACS-sorted CD8+CD4-CCR7+CD45RA+ naive T cells. The V and J genes are TRBV6-2 or TRBV6-3 and TRBJ2-6; 10 bases are shared with TRBD1. The CDR3 DNA reads TGTGCCAGCAGCCCCGGGACAGGGGCAAGGGTCCTGACTTTC. Translation gives CASSPGTGARVLTF.